The following is a T cell receptor beta chain sequence with its context. This CDR3 is built from 14 residues. Germline-derived CDR1 and CDR2 are MNHEY and SVGAGI. Trimming took 6 bases from V and 0 from J; bases not matched to a gene: 2. The data were taken from a study of T cell changes during pregnancy in multiple sclerosis. The data were produced by immunoSEQ multiplex PCR, yet TCRdb's version contains in-frame clones alone and is incomplete. This table has 90,000 to 120,000 clones, roughly 92% appearing once. The source was peripheral blood, collected in the second trimester of pregnancy. The chain combines TRBV6-5 with TRBJ1-5, with 7 positions matching TRBD1. This clonotype was sampled from a female donor with multiple sclerosis, enrolled in a pregnancy study. In nucleotides, the CDR3 is TGTGCCAGCAGCCGACAGGGTAGCAATCAGCCCCAGCATTTT. Protein: CASSRQGSNQPQHF.